These 17 T cell receptor beta chains share one sample of origin, sequenced in a study of shared clonotypes between healthy human individuals. Using immunoSEQ multiplex PCR, the repertoire was profiled, and TCRdb retains in-frame clones only, with some absent. This sample carries 1,500,000 or so clones, around 98.5% of them seen once, and the ten largest clones take around 0.38%. The sample was naive CD4+ T cells sorted from blood. Subset defined: CD45RA+ positively selected. These receptors were obtained from a man in his thirties or forties in good health.

The V call is TRBV7-7, the J call TRBJ2-1; 12 bases fit TRBD2. This CDR3 comprises 14 residues. Germline V gene lookup returns CDR1 SSHAT and CDR2 FNYEAQ (reference sequence). Trimming cost V 5 bases and J 6 bases; bases outside gene matches: 2. The CDR3 DNA reads as TGTGCCAGCAGCCCTAGCGGGAGGGCCAATGAGCAGTTCTTC. This gives the protein CASSPSGRANEQFF. Combining the CDR3 with reference TRBV7-7 and TRBJ2-1 gives the whole variable domain GAGVSQSPRYKVTKRGQDVTLRCDPISSHATLYWYQQALGQGPEFLTYFNYEAQPDKSGLPSDRFSAERPEGSISTLTIQRTEQRDSAMYRCASSPSGRANEQFFGPGTRLTVL.

V and J are TRBV5-1 and TRBJ2-1; 7 bases fit TRBD2. The germline CDR1 and CDR2 sequences are SGHRS and YFSETQ. The V and J ends lost 5 bases and 6 bases, in that order; junction bases with no gene match: 11. This CDR3 has 15 residues. CDR3 coding DNA: TGCGCCAGCAGTATGAGCGGGATTTCGCGCAATGAGCAGTTCTTC. It yields the protein CASSMSGISRNEQFF.

The chain couples TRBV4-1 to TRBJ2-1; no firm D call. This CDR3 contains 21 residues. Trimming stripped 0 bases from V and 0 bases from J, with 24 bases between. Germline assignment: CDR1 MGHRA and CDR2 YSYEKL. The CDR3 region is CASSQDGVSRTKLSSYNEQFF. In DNA, the CDR3 is TGCGCCAGCAGCCAAGATGGTGTGAGCCGAACCAAACTGAGCTCCTACAATGAGCAGTTCTTC.

The V call is TRBV5-1, the J call TRBJ2-1, with D unresolved. CDR1 SGHRS and CDR2 YFSETQ come from the germline V gene. This CDR3 contains 14 residues. Trimming removed 4 bases from V and 10 bases from J, with 18 bases in between. CDR3 sequence (DNA): TGCGCCAGCAGCAGTCAATACGGCGCGTTCGAGCAGTTCTTC. Translated, it gives CASSSQYGAFEQFF.

The rearrangement links TRBV5-4 to TRBJ2-1; D gene unclear. The ends were cut back, 0 bases at V and 2 bases at J, with 9 bases in the middle. The CDR3 is 15 amino acids. Per the germline V gene, CDR1 is SGHNT and CDR2 is YYREEE (reference sequence). CDR3 region: CASSLDRPPYNEQFF. In nucleotides, the CDR3 is TGTGCCAGCAGCTTGGACCGCCCTCCCTACAATGAGCAGTTCTTC.

The chain joins TRBV5-1 to TRBJ2-7, with D tentatively TRBD2 (5 bases). The CDR3 is made up of 12 amino acids. Trimming cost V 3 bases and J 6 bases, with 10 bases left between them. Germline V gene sequence: CDR1 SGHRS, CDR2 YFSETQ. Here the CDR3 reads CASSWSGVEQYF. CDR3 sequence (DNA): TGCGCCAGCAGCTGGTCCGGGGTCGAGCAGTACTTC.

The V call is TRBV5-1, the J call TRBJ2-1; TRBD2 matches 12 bases. The J segment lost 0 bases and the V segment lost 7 bases, leaving 8 bases of the junction unmatched. CDR3 length: 17 amino acids. The germline V gene has CDR1 SGHRS and CDR2 YFSETQ. The CDR3 is CASLRTSGTPSYNEQFF. CDR3 bases: TGCGCCAGCCTTAGGACTAGCGGGACCCCCTCCTACAATGAGCAGTTCTTC.

The chain joins TRBV5-1 to TRBJ2-7; the D gene is possibly TRBD1 (7 bases). This CDR3 spans 15 amino acids. Germline V CDR1 and CDR2: SGHRS, YFSETQ. V shed 4 bases and J shed 2 bases, with 16 bases lying between them. The CDR3 reads CASSPQGGLPYEQYF. The CDR3 DNA reads as TGCGCCAGCAGCCCGCAGGGGGGCCTCCCCTACGAGCAGTACTTC.

V and J are TRBV29-1 and TRBJ2-3, with D perhaps TRBD1 or TRBD2 (5 bases each). Trimming pared 7 bases from V and 0 bases from J, leaving 8 bases between. CDR1 is SQVTM and CDR2 is ANQGSEA in the germline V gene. This CDR3 is built from 12 residues. The DNA of the CDR3 is TGCAGCGGGGGGTCTAGCACAGATACGCAGTATTTT. Protein: CSGGSSTDTQYF.

The chain links TRBV28 to TRBJ1-4, with D tentatively TRBD1 (5 bases). The CDR3 is 17 amino acids. Per germline, CDR1 MDHEN and CDR2 SYDVKM. Trimming cost V 6 bases and J 0 bases, with 17 bases left between them. In nucleotides, the CDR3 is TGTGCCAGCAGACCCCCTCCAGGGATCGCAACTAATGAAAAACTGTTTTTT. Its protein is CASRPPPGIATNEKLFF. Full variable domain (missing parts from reference TRBV28 and TRBJ1-4): DVKVTQSSRYLVKRTGEKVFLECVQDMDHENMFWYRQDPGLGLRLIYFSYDVKMKEKGDIPEGYSVSREKKERFSLILESASTNQTSMYLCASRPPPGIATNEKLFFGSGTQLSVL.

This chain connects TRBV27 to TRBJ1-1; TRBD1 matches at 7 bases. This CDR3 has 18 amino acids. Unmatched junction bases numbered 15, after V lost 0 bases and J lost 5 bases. Germline CDR1 reads MNHEY; CDR2 reads SMNVEV (reference sequence). The CDR3 region has the DNA TGTGCCAGCAGTTTATCGGGGCGGGGTACAGGGGCCCAAACTGAAGCTTTCTTT. Translating it yields CASSLSGRGTGAQTEAFF.

The chain carries TRBV7-2 and TRBJ2-2; D ambiguous. V was shortened by 5 bases and J by 9 bases, with 10 bases between the two germline ends. The germline V gene encodes CDR1 SGHTA and CDR2 FQGNSA. The CDR3 spans 12 residues. The CDR3, as DNA: TGTGCCAGCAGCAGTTATAACAGGGAGCTGTTTTTT. This gives the protein CASSSYNRELFF.

The genes are TRBV7-2 and TRBJ1-4; tentative D call: TRBD1 (5 bases). CDR1 and CDR2 from the germline V gene are SGHTA and FQGNSA. The CDR3 sequence is 15 residues long. V lost 4 bases and J 0 bases, leaving 9 bases between the germline ends. As DNA, the CDR3 is TGTGCCAGCAGCTCACAGGCTTCAACTAATGAAAAACTGTTTTTT. Encoded protein: CASSSQASTNEKLFF.

In the case of this clone: Other nucleotide sequences in the sample specify the same CDR3. The gene calls are TRBV6-1 and TRBJ1-2, with 9 positions matching TRBD1. CDR3 length equals 13 residues. V shed 1 base and J 8 bases; nucleotides not matched to a gene: 2. Germline CDR1 is MNHNS and CDR2 is SASEGT. CDR3 residues: CASSEGTGVGYTF. CDR3 DNA sequence: TGTGCCAGCAGTGAAGGGACAGGGGTGGGCTACACCTTC.

The rearrangement joins TRBV28 to TRBJ2-1, with 10 bases lining up with TRBD2. The CDR3 totals 15 residues. V gave up 6 bases and J gave up 5 bases; unmatched junction bases: 7. Germline CDR1 is MDHEN and CDR2 is SYDVKM. This CDR3 is CASSPSGRGNNEQFF. CDR3 DNA: TGTGCCAGCAGCCCCAGCGGGAGGGGCAACAATGAGCAGTTCTTC.

This rearrangement joins TRBV5-1 to TRBJ1-1; weak D call: TRBD1 (5 bases). Trimming took 4 bases from V and 1 from J, leaving 20 bases between them. Germline lookup yields CDR1 SGHRS and CDR2 YFSETQ. The CDR3 runs to 17 residues. The CDR3 sequence is CASSRGRSGLRNTEAFF. The CDR3 nucleotides are TGCGCCAGCAGCCGGGGACGCTCGGGGCTAAGGAACACTGAAGCTTTCTTT.

V and J are TRBV6-1 and TRBJ1-4; a possible D gene is TRBD1 (6 bases). The CDR3 contains 13 residues. Germline V lookup: CDR1 MNHNS, CDR2 SASEGT. V was trimmed by 2 bases and J by 11 bases, leaving 12 bases between them. The chain's CDR3 is CASSENRDRKLFF. The CDR3 nucleotides read TGTGCCAGCAGTGAAAACAGGGATCGGAAACTGTTTTTT.